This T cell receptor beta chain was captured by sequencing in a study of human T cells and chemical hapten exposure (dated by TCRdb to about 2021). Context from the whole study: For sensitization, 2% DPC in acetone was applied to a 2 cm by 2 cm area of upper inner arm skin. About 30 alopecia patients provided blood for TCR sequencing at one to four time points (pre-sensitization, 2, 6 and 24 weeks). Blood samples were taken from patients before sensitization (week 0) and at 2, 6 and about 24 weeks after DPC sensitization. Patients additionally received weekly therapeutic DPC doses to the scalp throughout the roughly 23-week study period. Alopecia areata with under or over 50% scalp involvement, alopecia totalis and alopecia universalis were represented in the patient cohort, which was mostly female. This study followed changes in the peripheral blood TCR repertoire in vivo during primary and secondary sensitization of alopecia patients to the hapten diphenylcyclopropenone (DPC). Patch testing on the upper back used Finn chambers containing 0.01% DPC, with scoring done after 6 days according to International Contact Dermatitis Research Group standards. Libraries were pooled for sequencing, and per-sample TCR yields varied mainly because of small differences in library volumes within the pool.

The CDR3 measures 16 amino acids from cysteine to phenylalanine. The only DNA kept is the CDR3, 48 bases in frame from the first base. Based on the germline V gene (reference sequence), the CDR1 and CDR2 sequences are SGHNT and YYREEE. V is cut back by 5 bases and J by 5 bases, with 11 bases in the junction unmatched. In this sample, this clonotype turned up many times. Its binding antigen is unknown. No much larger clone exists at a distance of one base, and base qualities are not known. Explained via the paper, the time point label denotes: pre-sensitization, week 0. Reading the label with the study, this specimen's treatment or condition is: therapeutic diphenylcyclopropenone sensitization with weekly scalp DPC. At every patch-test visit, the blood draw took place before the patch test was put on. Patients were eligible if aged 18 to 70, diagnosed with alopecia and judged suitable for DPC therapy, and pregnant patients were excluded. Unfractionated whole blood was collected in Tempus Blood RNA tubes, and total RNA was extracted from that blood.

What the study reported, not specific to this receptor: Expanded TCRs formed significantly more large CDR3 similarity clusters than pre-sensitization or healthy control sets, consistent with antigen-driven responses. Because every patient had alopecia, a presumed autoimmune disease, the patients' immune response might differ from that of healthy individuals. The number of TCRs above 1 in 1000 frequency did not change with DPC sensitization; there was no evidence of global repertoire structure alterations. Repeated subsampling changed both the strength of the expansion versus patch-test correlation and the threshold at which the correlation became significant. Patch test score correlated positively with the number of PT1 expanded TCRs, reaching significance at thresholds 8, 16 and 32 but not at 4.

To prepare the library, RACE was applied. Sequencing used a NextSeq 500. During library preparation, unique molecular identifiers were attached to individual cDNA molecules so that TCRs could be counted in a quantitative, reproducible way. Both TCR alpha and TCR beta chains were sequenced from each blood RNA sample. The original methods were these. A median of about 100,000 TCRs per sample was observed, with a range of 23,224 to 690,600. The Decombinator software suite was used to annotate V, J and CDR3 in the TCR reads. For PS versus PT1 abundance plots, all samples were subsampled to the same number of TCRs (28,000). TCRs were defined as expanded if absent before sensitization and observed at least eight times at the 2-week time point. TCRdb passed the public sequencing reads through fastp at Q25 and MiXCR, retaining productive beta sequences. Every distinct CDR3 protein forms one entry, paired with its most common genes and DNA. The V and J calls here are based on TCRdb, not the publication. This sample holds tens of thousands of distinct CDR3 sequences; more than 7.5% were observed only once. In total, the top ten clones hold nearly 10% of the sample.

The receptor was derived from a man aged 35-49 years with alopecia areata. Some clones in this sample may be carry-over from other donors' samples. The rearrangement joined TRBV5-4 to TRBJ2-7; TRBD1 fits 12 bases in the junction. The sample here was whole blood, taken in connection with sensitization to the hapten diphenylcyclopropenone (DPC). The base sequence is TGTGCCAGCAGTTTTGGTGGGGACAGGGGGCGTCACGAGCAGTACTTC. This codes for CASSFGGDRGRHEQYF.